These 21 T cell receptor beta chains came from one sample sequenced in a study of T cell repertoires in ileal Crohn's disease. As for time point: neoterminal ileum biopsy at postoperative endoscopy, about 6 months after surgery. The assay was immunoSEQ multiplex PCR, and TCRdb's table has in-frame clones only and misses some. The table has roughly 5,500 clones, just under 80% seen once. Material for sequencing was ileal tissue. These receptor sequences come from an adult with Crohn's disease.

This clone appeared once. This CDR3 is CSPEVRETQYF. The CDR3 DNA follows: TGCAGCCCGGAGGTACGGGAGACCCAGTACTTC. The chain carries TRBV20-1 and TRBJ2-5; tentatively, D is TRBD2 (5 bases). This CDR3 comprises 11 residues. Germline V gene lookup returns CDR1 DFQATT and CDR2 SNEGSKA (reference sequence).

This chain joins TRBV5-8 and TRBJ1-1; D remains ambiguous. Trimming shortened V by 2 bases and J by 5 bases, and 4 bases separated the two germline ends. Germline V gives CDR1 SGHTS, CDR2 YDEGEE. The CDR3 runs to 11 residues. The chain's CDR3 is CASSFYTEAFF. DNA for the CDR3: TGTGCCAGCAGCTTTTATACTGAAGCTTTCTTT.

This clone was observed a single time. This sequence joins TRBV29-1 and TRBJ1-1, with TRBD1 identical over 8 bases. The length of the CDR3 is 13 residues. Trimming at V came to 7 bases and at J to 3 bases, leaving 7 bases not matched to a gene. The germline V gene encodes CDR1 SQVTM and CDR2 ANQGSEA. DNA for the CDR3: TGCAGCGGGAACAACAGGGGGTACACTGAAGCTTTCTTT. It yields the protein CSGNNRGYTEAFF.

As concerns this clone: The CDR3 does not close with the conserved phenylalanine or tryptophan, likely indicating a read error. The DNA is left out, because the CDR3 cannot be placed on it with certainty; the CDR3 is given as TCRdb lists it. This chain uses TRBV21-1 with TRBJ1-2. TRBV21-1 is a pseudogene. The CDR3 region is 11 residues in length, termini included. CDR3: CASSKALGDSG.

In this sample, this clone turned up a few times. Distinct nucleotide sequences in the sample also encode this CDR3. This rearrangement joins TRBV19 to TRBJ2-5; D uncertain. The CDR3 has 13 amino acids. Trimming stripped 5 bases from V and 2 bases from J, with 9 bases between. The germline V gene encodes CDR1 LNHDA and CDR2 SQIVND (reference sequence). CDR3 amino acids: CASSRAFQETQYF. The CDR3 DNA follows: TGTGCCAGTAGTCGGGCGTTTCAAGAGACCCAGTACTTC. The full variable domain, its missing parts supplied by reference TRBV19 and TRBJ2-5, is DGGITQSPKYLFRKEGQNVTLSCEQNLNHDAMYWYRQDPGQGLRLIYYSQIVNDFQKGDIAEGYSVSREKKESFPLTVTSAQKNPTAFYLCASSRAFQETQYFGPGTRLLVL.

In nucleotides, the CDR3 is TGTGCCAGCAGCCAATCAGGGGCCGACTATGGCTACACCTTC. Translated: CASSQSGADYGYTF. V usage is TRBV11-2 and J usage is TRBJ1-2, with D perhaps TRBD1 (6 bases). The germline V gene has CDR1 SGHAT and CDR2 FQNNGV. Trimming left V 5 bases short and J 3 bases short, with 13 bases between. This CDR3 is 14 amino acids long. The whole variable domain, remainder taken from reference TRBV11-2 and TRBJ1-2, is EAGVAQSPRYKIIEKRQSVAFWCNPISGHATLYWYQQILGQGPKLLIQFQNNGVVDDSQLPKDRFSAERLKGVDSTLKIQPAKLEDSAVYLCASSQSGADYGYTFGSGTRLTVV.

This clone occurred a few times. This chain links TRBV1 with TRBJ2-3; TRBD1 was called by the table and not checked on the DNA. TRBV1 is a known pseudogene. This CDR3 has 17 residues. In DNA, the CDR3 is TGCACCAGCAGCCCCCCTTACAGGGGGCCCCACACAGATACGCAGTATTTT. This codes for CTSSPPYRGPHTDTQYF.

V gene TRBV9 combines with J gene TRBJ2-5, with TRBD2 matching 12 bases. The junction had 8 bases not matched to a gene; V was cut back by 0 bases and J by 5 bases. CDR3 size: 17 residues. Germline CDR1 reads SGDLS; CDR2 reads YYNGEE. The CDR3 sequence: CASSVGASGGAVETQYF. Here the CDR3 DNA reads TGTGCCAGCAGCGTAGGGGCTAGCGGGGGGGCCGTCGAGACCCAGTACTTC. The full variable domain, in which reference TRBV9 and TRBJ2-5 provide the parts outside the CDR3, is DSGVTQTPKHLITATGQRVTLRCSPRSGDLSVYWYQQSLDQGLQFLIQYYNGEERAKGNILERFSAQQFPDLHSELNLSSLELGDSALYFCASSVGASGGAVETQYFGPGTRLLVL.

This chain links TRBV19 with TRBJ1-1; possible D gene TRBD1, 5 bases. Between the trimmed V and J ends, which lost 10 bases and 8 bases, there was a span of 11 bases. CDR1 is LNHDA and CDR2 is SQIVND in the germline V gene (reference sequence). CDR3 length equals 10 residues. DNA of the CDR3: TGTGCCACGGGACGGATAGAAGCTTTCTTT. Residues: CATGRIEAFF.

The chain recombines TRBV6-4 with TRBJ2-1; D remains unclear. Per the germline V gene, CDR1 is MRHNA and CDR2 is SNTAGT. Trimming pared 0 bases from V and 6 bases from J, leaving 6 bases between. This CDR3 region has 13 residues. In DNA form, the CDR3 reads TGTGCCAGCAGTGACTCGCCATTCAATGAGCAGTTCTTC. This codes for CASSDSPFNEQFF.

The chain is built from TRBV19 and TRBJ2-5, with TRBD1 matching over 9 bases. The CDR3 runs 14 residues. Trimming cost V 7 bases and J 3 bases; bases outside gene matches: 6. Germline V gene data show CDR1 as LNHDA and CDR2 as SQIVND (reference sequence). CDR3 nucleotide sequence: TGTGCCAGTAACAAGGACAGGGGAGAAGAGACCCAGTACTTC. It specifies CASNKDRGEETQYF.

The CDR3 spells CASSLTDTEAFF. For the CDR3, the DNA is TGCGCCAGCAGCTTAACAGACACTGAAGCTTTCTTT. This chain connects TRBV5-1 to TRBJ1-1; D remains ambiguous. This CDR3 contains 12 residues. Per germline, CDR1 SGHRS and CDR2 YFSETQ. V gave up 2 bases and J gave up 3 bases, with 5 bases separating them. The full variable domain, in which reference TRBV5-1 and TRBJ1-1 provide the parts outside the CDR3, is KAGVTQTPRYLIKTRGQQVTLSCSPISGHRSVSWYQQTPGQGLQFLFEYFSETQRNKGNFPGRFSGRQFSNSRSEMNVSTLELGDSALYLCASSLTDTEAFFGQGTRLTVV.

The chain employs TRBV5-6 and TRBJ2-7; D is uncertain. The CDR3 is made up of 16 amino acids. Deletions cut 3 bases from V and 1 base from J, with 17 bases between. Germline CDR1 is SGHDT and CDR2 is YYEEEE. The CDR3 reads CASSSWAYQGSYEQYF. CDR3 coding DNA: TGTGCCAGCAGCTCGTGGGCGTATCAAGGGTCCTACGAGCAGTACTTC.

The rearrangement uses TRBV27 and TRBJ2-7; unclear D gene. V lost 7 bases and J lost 3, with 7 bases in between. This CDR3 is built from 11 residues. CDR1 and CDR2 (germline): MNHEY, SMNVEV (reference sequence). DNA of the CDR3: TGTGCCAGCAAGGGTGTCTACGAGCAGTACTTC. Protein sequence: CASKGVYEQYF.

The chain is built from TRBV5-1 and TRBJ1-1, with D tentatively TRBD1 (6 bases). The CDR3 runs to 17 residues. Trimming cost V 2 bases and J 7 bases, with 24 bases left between them. Germline CDR1 SGHRS, CDR2 YFSETQ. CDR3 bases: TGCGCCAGCAGCTTTACAACAGGGAGTCCGGATCACGGTGAAGCTTTCTTT. Protein: CASSFTTGSPDHGEAFF.

The J gene is TRBJ1-4, the V gene TRBV5-1, with a tentative D call TRBD1 (5 bases). The germline V gene encodes CDR1 SGHRS and CDR2 YFSETQ. This CDR3 comprises 13 residues. V dropped 0 bases and J dropped 5 bases, with 5 bases sitting between them. CDR3 region: CASSLGQNEKLFF. The CDR3 coding sequence is TGCGCCAGCAGCTTGGGACAGAATGAAAAACTGTTTTTT.

The chain links TRBV7-9 to TRBJ1-1; 9 nucleotides agree with TRBD1. Trimming cost V 11 bases and J 0 bases; bases outside gene matches: 7. The CDR3 is 14 residues long. The germline CDR1 and CDR2 sequences are SEHNR and FQNEAQ (reference sequence). CDR3: CAGRQGGMNTEAFF. CDR3 nucleotides: TGTGCCGGAAGACAGGGGGGGATGAACACTGAAGCTTTCTTT.

Only one count was recorded for this clone. The genes are TRBV21-1 and TRBJ2-7; the table's D call of TRBD2 was not tested on the DNA. TRBV21-1 is tagged as a pseudogene. CDR3 size: 14 residues. The CDR3 bases are TGTGCCAGCAGCCAACAAAGGAGCTCCTACGAGCAGTACTTC. Its translation: CASSQQRSSYEQYF.

The chain carries TRBV6-6 and TRBJ1-5; D unclear. This CDR3 comprises 15 residues. Germline loops: CDR1 MNHNY, CDR2 SVGAGI (reference sequence). Trimming removed 0 bases at V and 4 bases at J, with 10 bases between. The CDR3 DNA reads as TGTGCCAGCAGTTACTCAGGGCATCAAAATCAGCCCCAGCATTTT. This gives the protein CASSYSGHQNQPQHF.

This clone was recorded once. The chain links TRBV7-3 to TRBJ1-3; D gene uncertain. Per the germline V gene, CDR1 is SGHTA and CDR2 is FQGTGA. The CDR3 is made up of 15 amino acids. Trimming took 11 bases from V and 2 from J, leaving 19 bases between them. The CDR3 region is CARLFRDIPGNTIYF. DNA for the CDR3: TGTGCCCGGTTGTTCCGGGATATACCTGGAAACACCATATATTTT.

The chain joins TRBV9 to TRBJ2-7, with a tentative D call TRBD1 (8 bases). Trimming removed 4 bases from V and 2 bases from J, with 13 bases in between. CDR3 length: 14 amino acids. Germline lookup yields CDR1 SGDLS and CDR2 YYNGEE. CDR3 sequence reads: CASSRQGTTYEQYF. In nucleotides, the CDR3 is TGTGCCAGCAGCAGACAGGGGACTACCTACGAGCAGTACTTC.